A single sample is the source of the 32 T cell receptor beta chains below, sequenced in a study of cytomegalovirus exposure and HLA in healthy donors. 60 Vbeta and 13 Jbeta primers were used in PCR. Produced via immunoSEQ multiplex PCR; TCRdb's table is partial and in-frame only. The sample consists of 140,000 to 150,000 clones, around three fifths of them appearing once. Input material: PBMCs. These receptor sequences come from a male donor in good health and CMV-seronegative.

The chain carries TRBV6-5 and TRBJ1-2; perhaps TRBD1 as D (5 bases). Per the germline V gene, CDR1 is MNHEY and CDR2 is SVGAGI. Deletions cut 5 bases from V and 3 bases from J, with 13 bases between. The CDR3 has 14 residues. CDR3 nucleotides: TGTGCCAGCAGTCCCCTGACAGTTTACTATGGCTACACCTTC. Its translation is CASSPLTVYYGYTF.

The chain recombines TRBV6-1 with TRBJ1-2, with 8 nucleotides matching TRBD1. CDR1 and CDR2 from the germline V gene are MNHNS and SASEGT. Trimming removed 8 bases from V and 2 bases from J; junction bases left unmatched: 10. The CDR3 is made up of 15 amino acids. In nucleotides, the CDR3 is TGTGCCAGCTTGGACAGGGTGACGGAGAACTATGGCTACACCTTC. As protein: CASLDRVTENYGYTF.

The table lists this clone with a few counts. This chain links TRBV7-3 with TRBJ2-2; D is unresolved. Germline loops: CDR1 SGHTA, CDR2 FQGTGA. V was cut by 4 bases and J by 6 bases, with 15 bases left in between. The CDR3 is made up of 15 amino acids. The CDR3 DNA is TGTGCCAGCAGCTCCTCACCCGAGGCCTCCGGGGAGCTGTTTTTT. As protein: CASSSSPEASGELFF.

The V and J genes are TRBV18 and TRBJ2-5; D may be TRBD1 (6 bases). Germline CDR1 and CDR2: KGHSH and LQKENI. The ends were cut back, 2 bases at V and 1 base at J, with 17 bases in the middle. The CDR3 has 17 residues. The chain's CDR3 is CASSPAGEPQTQETQYF. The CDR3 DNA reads TGTGCCAGCTCACCAGCAGGGGAACCCCAGACCCAAGAGACCCAGTACTTC.

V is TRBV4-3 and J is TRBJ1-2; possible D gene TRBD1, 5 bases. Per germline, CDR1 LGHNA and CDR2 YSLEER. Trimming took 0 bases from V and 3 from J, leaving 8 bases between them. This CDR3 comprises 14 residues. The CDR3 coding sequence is TGCGCCAGCAGCCAAGATGGGGCGGACTATGGCTACACCTTC. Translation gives CASSQDGADYGYTF.

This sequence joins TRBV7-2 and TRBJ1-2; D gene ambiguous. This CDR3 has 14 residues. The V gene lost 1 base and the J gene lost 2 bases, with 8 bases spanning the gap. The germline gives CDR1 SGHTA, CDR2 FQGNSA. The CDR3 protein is CASSLGGANYGYTF. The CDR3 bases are TGTGCCAGCAGCTTAGGGGGAGCGAACTATGGCTACACCTTC.

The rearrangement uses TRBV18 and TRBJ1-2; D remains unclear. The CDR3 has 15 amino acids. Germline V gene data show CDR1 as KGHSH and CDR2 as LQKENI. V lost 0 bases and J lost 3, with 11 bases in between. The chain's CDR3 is CASSPPSITHYGYTF. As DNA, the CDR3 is TGTGCCAGCTCACCACCTTCTATAACGCACTATGGCTACACCTTC.

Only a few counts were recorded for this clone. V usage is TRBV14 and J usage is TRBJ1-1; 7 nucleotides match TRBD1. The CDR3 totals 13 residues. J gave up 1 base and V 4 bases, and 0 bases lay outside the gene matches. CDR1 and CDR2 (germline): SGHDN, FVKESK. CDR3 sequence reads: CASSRQGNTEAFF. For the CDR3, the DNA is TGTGCCAGCAGCCGACAGGGGAACACTGAAGCTTTCTTT. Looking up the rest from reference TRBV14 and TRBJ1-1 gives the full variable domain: EAGVTQFPSHSVIEKGQTVTLRCDPISGHDNLYWYRRVMGKEIKFLLHFVKESKQDESGMPNNRFLAERTGGTYSTLKVQPAELEDSGVYFCASSRQGNTEAFFGQGTRLTVV.

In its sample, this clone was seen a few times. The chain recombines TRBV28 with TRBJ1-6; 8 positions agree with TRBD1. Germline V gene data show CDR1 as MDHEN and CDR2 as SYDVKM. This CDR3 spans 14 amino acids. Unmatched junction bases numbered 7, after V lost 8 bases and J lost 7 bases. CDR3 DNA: TGTGCCAGCGTTCTCGGGGACAGGAATTCACCCCTCCACTTT. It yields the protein CASVLGDRNSPLHF.

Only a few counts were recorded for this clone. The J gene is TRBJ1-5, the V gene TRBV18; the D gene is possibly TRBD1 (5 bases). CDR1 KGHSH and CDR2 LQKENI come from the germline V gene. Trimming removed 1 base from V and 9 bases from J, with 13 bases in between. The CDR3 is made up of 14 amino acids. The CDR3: CASSPQQEKGPQHF. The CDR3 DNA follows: TGTGCCAGCTCACCACAACAGGAAAAGGGGCCCCAGCATTTT. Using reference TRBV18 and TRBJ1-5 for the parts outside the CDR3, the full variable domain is NAGVMQNPRHLVRRRGQEARLRCSPMKGHSHVYWYRQLPEEGLKFMVYLQKENIIDESGMPKERFSAEFPKEGPSILRIQQVVRGDSAAYFCASSPQQEKGPQHFGDGTRLSIL.

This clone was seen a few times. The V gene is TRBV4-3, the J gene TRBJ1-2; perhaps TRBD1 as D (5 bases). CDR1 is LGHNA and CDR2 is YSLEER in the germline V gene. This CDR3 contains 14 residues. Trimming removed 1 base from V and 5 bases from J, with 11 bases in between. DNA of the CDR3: TGCGCCAGCAGCCAAGGAGGCGGGGGGTATGGCTACACCTTC. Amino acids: CASSQGGGGYGYTF.

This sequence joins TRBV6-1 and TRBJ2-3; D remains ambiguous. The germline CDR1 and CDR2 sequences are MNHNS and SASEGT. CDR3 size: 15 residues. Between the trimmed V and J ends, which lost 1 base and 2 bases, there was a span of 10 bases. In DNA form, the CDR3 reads TGTGCCAGCAGTGAAGGTCTAGGTTACACAGATACGCAGTATTTT. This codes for CASSEGLGYTDTQYF.

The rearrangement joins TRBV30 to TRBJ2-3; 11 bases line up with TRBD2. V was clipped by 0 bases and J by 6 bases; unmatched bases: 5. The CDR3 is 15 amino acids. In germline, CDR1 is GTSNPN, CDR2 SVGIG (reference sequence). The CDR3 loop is CAWSVLAGGLDTQYF. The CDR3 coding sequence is TGTGCCTGGAGTGTATTAGCGGGGGGGCTGGATACGCAGTATTTT. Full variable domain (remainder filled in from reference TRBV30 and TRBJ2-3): SQTIHQWPATLVQPVGSPLSLECTVEGTSNPNLYWYRQAAGRGLQLLFYSVGIGQISSEVPQNLSASRPQDRQFILSSKKLLLSDSGFYLCAWSVLAGGLDTQYFGPGTRLTVL.

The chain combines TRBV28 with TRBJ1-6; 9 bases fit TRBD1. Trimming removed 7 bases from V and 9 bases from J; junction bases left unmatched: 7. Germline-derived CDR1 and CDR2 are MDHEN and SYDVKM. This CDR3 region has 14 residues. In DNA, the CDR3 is TGTGCCAGCACCCGGACAGGGGTTGTTTCACCCCTCCACTTT. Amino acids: CASTRTGVVSPLHF.

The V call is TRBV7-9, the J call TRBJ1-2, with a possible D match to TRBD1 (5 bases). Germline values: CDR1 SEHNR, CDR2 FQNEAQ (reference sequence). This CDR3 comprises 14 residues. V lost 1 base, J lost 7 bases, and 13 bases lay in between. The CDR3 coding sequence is TGTGCCAGCAGCTTAGGACACAACGGGGGTGGCTACACCTTC. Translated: CASSLGHNGGGYTF.

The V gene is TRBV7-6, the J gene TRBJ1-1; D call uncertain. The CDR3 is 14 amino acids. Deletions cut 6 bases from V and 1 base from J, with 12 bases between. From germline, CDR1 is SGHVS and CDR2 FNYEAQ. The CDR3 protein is CASSPNWANTEAFF. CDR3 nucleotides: TGTGCCAGCAGTCCCAATTGGGCGAACACTGAAGCTTTCTTT.

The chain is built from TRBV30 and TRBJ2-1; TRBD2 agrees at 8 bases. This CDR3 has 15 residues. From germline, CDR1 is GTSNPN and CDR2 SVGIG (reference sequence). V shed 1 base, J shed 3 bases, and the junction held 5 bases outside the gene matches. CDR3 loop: CAWSGVAGYYNEQFF. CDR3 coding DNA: TGTGCCTGGAGTGGAGTAGCGGGGTACTACAATGAGCAGTTCTTC.

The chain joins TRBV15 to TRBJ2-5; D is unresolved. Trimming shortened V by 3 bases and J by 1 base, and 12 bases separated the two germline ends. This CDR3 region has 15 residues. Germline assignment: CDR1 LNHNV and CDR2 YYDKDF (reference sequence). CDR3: CATSRRTPLQETQYF. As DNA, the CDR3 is TGTGCCACCAGCAGGAGAACTCCACTCCAAGAGACCCAGTACTTC. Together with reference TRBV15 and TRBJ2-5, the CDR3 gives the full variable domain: DAMVIQNPRYQVTQFGKPVTLSCSQTLNHNVMYWYQQKSSQAPKLLFHYYDKDFNNEADTPDNFQSRRPNTSFCFLDIRSPGLGDTAMYLCATSRRTPLQETQYFGPGTRLLVL.

The CDR3 protein is CATGGGAYEQYF. For the CDR3, the DNA is TGTGCCACCGGGGGAGGCGCGTACGAGCAGTACTTC. The chain carries TRBV2 and TRBJ2-7, with D perhaps TRBD2 (6 bases). CDR3 length: 12 residues. The germline V gene has CDR1 SNHLY and CDR2 FYNNEI. V dropped 10 bases and J dropped 4 bases, with 14 bases sitting between them.

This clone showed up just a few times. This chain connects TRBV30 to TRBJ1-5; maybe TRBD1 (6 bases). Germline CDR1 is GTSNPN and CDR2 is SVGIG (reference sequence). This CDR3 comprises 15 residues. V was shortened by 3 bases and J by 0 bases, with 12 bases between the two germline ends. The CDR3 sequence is CAWSRGADSNQPQHF. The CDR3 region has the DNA TGTGCCTGGAGCCGGGGGGCAGATAGCAATCAGCCCCAGCATTTT. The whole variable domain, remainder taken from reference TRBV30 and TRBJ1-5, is SQTIHQWPATLVQPVGSPLSLECTVEGTSNPNLYWYRQAAGRGLQLLFYSVGIGQISSEVPQNLSASRPQDRQFILSSKKLLLSDSGFYLCAWSRGADSNQPQHFGDGTRLSIL.

The CDR3 is CASSRDRAAEQYF. The CDR3 region has the DNA TGTGCCAGCAGCCGGGACAGGGCGGCCGAGCAGTACTTC. V is TRBV6-5 and J is TRBJ2-7; 9 bases agree with TRBD1. J lost 6 bases, V lost 6 bases, and 6 bases had no gene match. CDR1 is MNHEY, CDR2 SVGAGI, per germline. CDR3 length: 13 amino acids.

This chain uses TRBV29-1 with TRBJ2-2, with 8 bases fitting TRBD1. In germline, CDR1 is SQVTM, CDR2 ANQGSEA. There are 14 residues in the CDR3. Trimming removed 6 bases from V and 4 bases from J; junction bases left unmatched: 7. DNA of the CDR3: TGCAGCGTACAGACAGGGGTGGGCACCGGGGAGCTGTTTTTT. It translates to CSVQTGVGTGELFF.

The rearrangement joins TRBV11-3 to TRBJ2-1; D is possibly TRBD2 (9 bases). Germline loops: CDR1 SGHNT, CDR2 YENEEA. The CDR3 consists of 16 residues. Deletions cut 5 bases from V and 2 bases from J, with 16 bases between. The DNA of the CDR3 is TGTGCCAGCAGCGCAGGGGGCGGGGGGGCCTACAATGAGCAGTTCTTC. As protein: CASSAGGGGAYNEQFF.

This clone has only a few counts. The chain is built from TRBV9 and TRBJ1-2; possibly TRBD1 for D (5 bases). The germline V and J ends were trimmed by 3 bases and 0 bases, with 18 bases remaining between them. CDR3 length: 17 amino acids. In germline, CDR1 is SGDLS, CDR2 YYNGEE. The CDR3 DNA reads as TGTGCCAGCAGCGAGGGGCTGGGAACGGTAGCTAACTATGGCTACACCTTC. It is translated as CASSEGLGTVANYGYTF.

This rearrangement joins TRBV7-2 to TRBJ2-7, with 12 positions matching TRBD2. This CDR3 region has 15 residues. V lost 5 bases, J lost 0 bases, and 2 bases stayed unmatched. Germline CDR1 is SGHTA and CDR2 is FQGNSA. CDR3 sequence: CASSTSGGSSYEQYF. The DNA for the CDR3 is TGTGCCAGCAGCACTAGCGGGGGGAGCTCCTACGAGCAGTACTTC.

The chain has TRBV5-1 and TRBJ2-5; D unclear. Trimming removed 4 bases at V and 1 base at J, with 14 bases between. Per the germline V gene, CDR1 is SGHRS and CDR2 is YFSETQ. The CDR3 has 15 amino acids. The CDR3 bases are TGCGCCAGCAGCCCTGTCCCTGCGCCCCAAGAGACCCAGTACTTC. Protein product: CASSPVPAPQETQYF.

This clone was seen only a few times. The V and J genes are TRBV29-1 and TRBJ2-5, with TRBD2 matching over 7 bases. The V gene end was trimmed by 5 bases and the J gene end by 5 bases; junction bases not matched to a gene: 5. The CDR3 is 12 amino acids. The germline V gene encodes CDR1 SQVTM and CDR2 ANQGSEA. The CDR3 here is CSVPDGGETQYF. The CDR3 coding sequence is TGCAGCGTTCCCGACGGGGGGGAGACCCAGTACTTC.

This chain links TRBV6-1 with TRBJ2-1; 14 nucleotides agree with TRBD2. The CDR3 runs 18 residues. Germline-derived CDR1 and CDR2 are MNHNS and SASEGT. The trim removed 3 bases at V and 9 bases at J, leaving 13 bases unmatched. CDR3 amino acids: CASSERRTSGGLSGEQFF. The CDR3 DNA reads TGTGCCAGCAGTGAGCGAAGGACTAGCGGGGGGTTGAGTGGTGAGCAGTTCTTC.

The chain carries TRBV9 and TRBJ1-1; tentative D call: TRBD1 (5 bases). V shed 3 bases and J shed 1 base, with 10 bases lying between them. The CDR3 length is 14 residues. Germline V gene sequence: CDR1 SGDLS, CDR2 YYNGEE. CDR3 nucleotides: TGTGCCAGCAGCGCGATGGGGGGGAACACTGAAGCTTTCTTT. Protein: CASSAMGGNTEAFF.

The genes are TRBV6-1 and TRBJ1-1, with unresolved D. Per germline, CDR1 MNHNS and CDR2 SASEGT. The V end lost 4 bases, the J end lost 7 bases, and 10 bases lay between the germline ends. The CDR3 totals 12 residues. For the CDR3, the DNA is TGTGCCAGCAGTGGGGAGGGTCGTGAAGCTTTCTTT. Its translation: CASSGEGREAFF.

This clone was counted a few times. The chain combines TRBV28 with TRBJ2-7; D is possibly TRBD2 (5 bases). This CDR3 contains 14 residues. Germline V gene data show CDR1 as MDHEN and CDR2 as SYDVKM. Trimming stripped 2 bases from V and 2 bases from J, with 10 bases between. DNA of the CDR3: TGTGCCAGCAGTTTAGGACTCCTCCCCTACGAGCAGTACTTC. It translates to CASSLGLLPYEQYF. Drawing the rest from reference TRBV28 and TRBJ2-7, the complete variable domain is DVKVTQSSRYLVKRTGEKVFLECVQDMDHENMFWYRQDPGLGLRLIYFSYDVKMKEKGDIPEGYSVSREKKERFSLILESASTNQTSMYLCASSLGLLPYEQYFGPGTRLTVT.

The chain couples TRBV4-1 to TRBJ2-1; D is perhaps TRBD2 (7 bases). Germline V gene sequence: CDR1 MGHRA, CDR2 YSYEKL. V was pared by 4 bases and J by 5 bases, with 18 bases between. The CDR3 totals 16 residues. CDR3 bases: TGCGCCAGCAGCCTACCGGGGGGCCGTTCTAACAATGAGCAGTTCTTC. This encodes CASSLPGGRSNNEQFF.